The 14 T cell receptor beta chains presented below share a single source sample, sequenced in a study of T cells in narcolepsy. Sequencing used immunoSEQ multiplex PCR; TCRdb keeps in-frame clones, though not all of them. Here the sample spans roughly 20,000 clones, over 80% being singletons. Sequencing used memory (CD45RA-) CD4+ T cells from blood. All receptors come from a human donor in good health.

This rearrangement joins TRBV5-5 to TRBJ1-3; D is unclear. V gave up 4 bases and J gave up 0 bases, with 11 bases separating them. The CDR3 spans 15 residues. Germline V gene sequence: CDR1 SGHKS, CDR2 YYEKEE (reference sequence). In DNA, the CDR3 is TGTGCCAGCAGCATTGGACCGAGCTCTGGAAACACCATATATTTT. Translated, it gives CASSIGPSSGNTIYF.

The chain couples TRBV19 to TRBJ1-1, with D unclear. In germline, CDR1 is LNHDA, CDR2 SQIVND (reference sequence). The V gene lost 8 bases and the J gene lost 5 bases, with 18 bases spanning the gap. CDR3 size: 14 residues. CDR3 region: CASPHLGMMTEAFF. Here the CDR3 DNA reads TGTGCCAGTCCACATCTGGGTATGATGACTGAAGCTTTCTTT.

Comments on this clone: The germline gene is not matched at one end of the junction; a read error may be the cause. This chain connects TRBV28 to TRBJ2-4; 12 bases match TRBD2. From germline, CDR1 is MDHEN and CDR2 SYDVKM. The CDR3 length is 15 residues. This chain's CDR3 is CASSLSSGGADIQYF. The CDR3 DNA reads TGTGCCAGCAGCTTATCTAGCGGGGGGGCAGACATTCAGTACTTC.

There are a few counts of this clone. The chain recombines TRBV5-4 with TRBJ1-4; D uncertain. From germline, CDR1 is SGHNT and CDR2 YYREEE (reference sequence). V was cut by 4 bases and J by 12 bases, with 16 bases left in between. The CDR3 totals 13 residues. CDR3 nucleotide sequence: TGTGCCAGCAGCCCTGCCGGGGAGAGAGAACTGTTTTTT. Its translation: CASSPAGERELFF.

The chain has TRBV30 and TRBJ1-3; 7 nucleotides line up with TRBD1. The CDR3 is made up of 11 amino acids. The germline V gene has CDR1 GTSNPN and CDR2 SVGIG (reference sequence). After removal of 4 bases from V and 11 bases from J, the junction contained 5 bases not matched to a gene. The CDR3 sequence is CAWNYRGPIYF. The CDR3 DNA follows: TGTGCCTGGAACTACAGGGGTCCCATATATTTT.

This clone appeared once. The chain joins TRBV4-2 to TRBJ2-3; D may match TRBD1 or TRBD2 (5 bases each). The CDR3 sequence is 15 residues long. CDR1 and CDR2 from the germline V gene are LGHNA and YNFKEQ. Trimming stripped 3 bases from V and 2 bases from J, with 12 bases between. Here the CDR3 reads CASSHRDGHTDTQYF. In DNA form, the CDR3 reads TGTGCCAGCAGCCACCGGGACGGGCACACAGATACGCAGTATTTT.

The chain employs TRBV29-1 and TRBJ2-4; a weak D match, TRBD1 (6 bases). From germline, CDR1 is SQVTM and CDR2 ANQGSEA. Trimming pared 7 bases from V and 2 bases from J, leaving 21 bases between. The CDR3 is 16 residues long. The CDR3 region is CSGTGIVGEPKNIQYF. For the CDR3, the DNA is TGCAGCGGAACAGGGATAGTTGGGGAACCCAAAAACATTCAGTACTTC.

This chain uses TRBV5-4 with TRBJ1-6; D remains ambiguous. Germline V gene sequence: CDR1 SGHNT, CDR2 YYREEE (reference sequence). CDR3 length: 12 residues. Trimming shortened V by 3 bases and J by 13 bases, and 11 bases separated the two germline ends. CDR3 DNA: TGTGCCAGCAGCTCTACTTTTTCTCCCCTCCACTTT. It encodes CASSSTFSPLHF. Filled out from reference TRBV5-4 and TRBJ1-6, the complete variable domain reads ETGVTQSPTHLIKTRGQQVTLRCSSQSGHNTVSWYQQALGQGPQFIFQYYREEENGRGNFPPRFSGLQFPNYSSELNVNALELDDSALYLCASSSTFSPLHFGNGTRLTVT.

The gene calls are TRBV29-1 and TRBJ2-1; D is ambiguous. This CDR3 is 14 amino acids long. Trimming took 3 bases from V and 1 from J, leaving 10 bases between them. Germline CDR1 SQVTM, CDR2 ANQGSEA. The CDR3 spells CSVEPDGSYNEQFF. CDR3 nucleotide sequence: TGCAGCGTTGAGCCGGACGGTTCCTACAATGAGCAGTTCTTC.

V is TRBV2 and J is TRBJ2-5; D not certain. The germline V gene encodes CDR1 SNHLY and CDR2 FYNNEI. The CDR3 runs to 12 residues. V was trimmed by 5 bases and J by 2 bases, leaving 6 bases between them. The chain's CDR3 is CASSSLQETQYF. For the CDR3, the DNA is TGTGCCAGCAGTTCCTTACAAGAGACCCAGTACTTC.

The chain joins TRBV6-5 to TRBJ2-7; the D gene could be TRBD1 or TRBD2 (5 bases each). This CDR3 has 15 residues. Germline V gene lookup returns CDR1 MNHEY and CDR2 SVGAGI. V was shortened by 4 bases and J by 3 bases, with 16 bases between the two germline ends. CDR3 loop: CASSSYPRGDYEQYF. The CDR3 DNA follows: TGTGCCAGCAGTTCCTACCCAAGGGGAGACTACGAGCAGTACTTC.

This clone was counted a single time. CDR3 residues: CASWRGRDNYGYTF. CDR3 sequence (DNA): TGTGCCAGTTGGAGGGGGCGCGATAACTATGGCTACACCTTC. The J gene is TRBJ1-2, the V gene TRBV6-6; 7 bases map to TRBD1. CDR3 length equals 14 residues. CDR1 is MNHNY, CDR2 SVGAGI, per germline (reference sequence). V lost 9 bases and J lost 1; bases outside the gene matches: 8.

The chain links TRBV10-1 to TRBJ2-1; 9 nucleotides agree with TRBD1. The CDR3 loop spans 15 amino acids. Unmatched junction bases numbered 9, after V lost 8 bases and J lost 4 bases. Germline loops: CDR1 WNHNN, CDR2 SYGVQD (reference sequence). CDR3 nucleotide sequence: TGCGCCAGCGGCCTCCGGGACAGGGCGTACAATGAGCAGTTCTTC. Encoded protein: CASGLRDRAYNEQFF.

The CDR3 nucleotides read TGTGCCAGCAGCACCGGGACGGTCACAGATACGCAGTATTTT. The encoded protein is CASSTGTVTDTQYF. The V and J genes are TRBV5-6 and TRBJ2-3; possibly TRBD1 or TRBD2 for D (5 bases each). Per the germline V gene, CDR1 is SGHDT and CDR2 is YYEEEE. The V and J ends lost 4 bases and 2 bases respectively, with 11 bases between them. The CDR3 extends over 14 amino acids. The full variable domain, its missing parts supplied by reference TRBV5-6 and TRBJ2-3, is DAGVTQSPTHLIKTRGQQVTLRCSPKSGHDTVSWYQQALGQGPQFIFQYYEEEERQRGNFPDRFSGHQFPNYSSELNVNALLLGDSALYLCASSTGTVTDTQYFGPGTRLTVL.